This paragraph reports one T cell receptor beta chain. The antigen is undetermined. Clones were sequenced by immunoSEQ multiplex PCR, and TCRdb holds only the in-frame ones, with some missing. The sample carries over 20,000 clones, approximately 83% recorded once. V shed 5 bases and J shed 7 bases, with 6 bases lying between them. Looked up from germline, CDR1 is SGHTA and CDR2 is FQGNSA. This CDR3 has 12 amino acids. The data belong to a study of regulatory dendritic cells for organ transplantation. CFSE-labeled sorted T cells met regulatory or mature dendritic cells for about five days. The clonotype comes from a human donor in good health. The sample comprised naive CD4+ T cells from blood cultured with regulatory dendritic cells. Subset noted: CD45RA+ naive T cells. The chain joins TRBV7-2 to TRBJ1-6, with D uncertain. The CDR3 nucleotides read TGTGCCAGCAGCCCTCCCAATTCACCCCTCCACTTT. Amino acids: CASSPPNSPLHF.